One and the same sample provided the 8 T cell receptor beta chains below, sequenced in a study of blood T cell repertoires in COVID-19. Profiling relied on immunoSEQ multiplex PCR, and the TCRdb table lists in-frame clones only, not all of them. The sample holds 200,000 to 300,000 clones; more than 80% are singletons and the top ten take 3.7%. The material sequenced was peripheral blood. Every receptor here comes from a woman in her thirties or forties with acute or convalescent COVID-19.

The DNA of the CDR3 is TGTGCCAGCTCACCACCGAATCAGCGGGCGCGGGAGACCCAGTACTTC. Translated: CASSPPNQRARETQYF. The chain employs TRBV18 and TRBJ2-5; D possibly corresponds to TRBD2 (6 bases). Trimming removed 0 bases at V and 5 bases at J, with 16 bases between. CDR1 is KGHSH, CDR2 LQKENI, per germline. This CDR3 is built from 16 residues.

This chain joins TRBV12-3 or TRBV12-4 and TRBJ2-5; a weak D match, TRBD1 (6 bases). With 6 bases removed from V and 5 bases from J, the gap between germline ends came to 13 bases. The CDR3 spans 13 residues. The CDR3 DNA sequence: TGTGCCAGCAGCCTACAGGGTCGGGAGACCCAGTACTTC. Protein sequence: CASSLQGRETQYF.

The chain uses TRBV24-1 and TRBJ2-1; 9 bases line up with TRBD1. The CDR3 covers 15 residues. Unmatched junction bases numbered 7, after V lost 3 bases and J lost 8 bases. Germline CDR1 is KGHDR and CDR2 is SFDVKD. The CDR3 coding sequence is TGTGCCACCAGTGATCCGGGACAGGGTAGTGATGAGCAGTTCTTC. Amino acids: CATSDPGQGSDEQFF.

The chain couples TRBV2 to TRBJ1-5; a weak D match, TRBD1 (6 bases). The length of the CDR3 is 14 residues. Trimming took 7 bases from V and 9 from J, leaving 19 bases between them. Germline CDR1 and CDR2: SNHLY and FYNNEI. This chain's CDR3 is CASTDRTSGAPQHF. The CDR3 DNA reads TGTGCCAGCACCGACCGGACATCAGGGGCGCCCCAGCATTTT.

The CDR3 loop is CASSPSDRVPYGYTF. Here the CDR3 DNA reads TGCGCCAGCAGCCCTTCAGACAGGGTCCCCTATGGCTACACCTTC. The chain links TRBV5-1 to TRBJ1-2; 7 bases fit TRBD1. Unmatched junction bases numbered 10, after V lost 4 bases and J lost 4 bases. Germline CDR1 reads SGHRS; CDR2 reads YFSETQ. The CDR3 spans 15 residues.

The chain joins TRBV4-1 to TRBJ1-2; 7 nucleotides align to TRBD1. CDR1 MGHRA and CDR2 YSYEKL come from the germline V gene. Trimming cost V 3 bases and J 6 bases; bases outside gene matches: 16. The CDR3 sequence is 17 residues long. The CDR3 loop reads CASSQGDRSIPIHGYTF. CDR3 coding DNA: TGCGCCAGCAGCCAGGGGGACAGATCTATTCCCATTCATGGCTACACCTTC.

This clone was counted a few times. The chain combines TRBV2 with TRBJ1-1; the match to TRBD1 covers 8 bases. Germline lookup yields CDR1 SNHLY and CDR2 FYNNEI. The CDR3 spans 16 residues. Trimming cost V 6 bases and J 1 base; bases outside gene matches: 10. The CDR3 sequence: CASRAGRTGKNTEAFF. CDR3 nucleotide sequence: TGTGCCAGCAGGGCGGGTCGGACAGGGAAGAACACTGAAGCTTTCTTT.

This sequence joins TRBV5-4 and TRBJ2-1, with D possibly matching TRBD2 (6 bases). The germline V gene encodes CDR1 SGHNT and CDR2 YYREEE (reference sequence). Trimming cost V 3 bases and J 2 bases, with 12 bases left between them. CDR3 size: 15 residues. CDR3 region: CASSSASAAYNEQFF. CDR3 sequence (DNA): TGTGCCAGCAGCTCGGCTAGCGCCGCCTACAATGAGCAGTTCTTC. Full variable domain (remainder filled in from reference TRBV5-4 and TRBJ2-1): ETGVTQSPTHLIKTRGQQVTLRCSSQSGHNTVSWYQQALGQGPQFIFQYYREEENGRGNFPPRFSGLQFPNYSSELNVNALELDDSALYLCASSSASAAYNEQFFGPGTRLTVL.